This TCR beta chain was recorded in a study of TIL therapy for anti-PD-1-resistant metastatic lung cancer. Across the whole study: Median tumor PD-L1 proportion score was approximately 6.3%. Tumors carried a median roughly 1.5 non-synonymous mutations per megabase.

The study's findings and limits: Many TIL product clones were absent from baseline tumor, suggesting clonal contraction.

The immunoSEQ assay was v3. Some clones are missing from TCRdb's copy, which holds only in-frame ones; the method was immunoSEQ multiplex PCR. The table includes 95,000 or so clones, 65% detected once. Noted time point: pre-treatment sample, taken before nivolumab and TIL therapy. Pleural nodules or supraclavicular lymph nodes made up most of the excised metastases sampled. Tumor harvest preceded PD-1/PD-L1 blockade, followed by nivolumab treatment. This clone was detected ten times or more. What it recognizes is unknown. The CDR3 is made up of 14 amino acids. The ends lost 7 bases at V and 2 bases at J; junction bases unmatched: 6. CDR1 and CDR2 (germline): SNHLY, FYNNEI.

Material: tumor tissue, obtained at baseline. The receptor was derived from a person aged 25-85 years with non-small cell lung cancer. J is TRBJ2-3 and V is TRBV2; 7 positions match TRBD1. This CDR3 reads CASTTGNYTDTQYF. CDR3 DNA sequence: TGTGCCAGCACGACAGGGAATTACACAGATACGCAGTATTTT.